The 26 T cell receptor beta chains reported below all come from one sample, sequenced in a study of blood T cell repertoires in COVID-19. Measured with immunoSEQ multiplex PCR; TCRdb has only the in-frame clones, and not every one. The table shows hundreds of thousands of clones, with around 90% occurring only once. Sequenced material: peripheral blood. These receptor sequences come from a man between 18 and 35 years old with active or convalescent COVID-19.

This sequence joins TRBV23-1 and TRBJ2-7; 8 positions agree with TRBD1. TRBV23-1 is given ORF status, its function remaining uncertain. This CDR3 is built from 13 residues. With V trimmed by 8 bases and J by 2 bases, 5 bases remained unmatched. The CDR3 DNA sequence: TGCGCCAGCCGGACAGGGCTTACCTACGAGCAGTACTTC. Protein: CASRTGLTYEQYF.

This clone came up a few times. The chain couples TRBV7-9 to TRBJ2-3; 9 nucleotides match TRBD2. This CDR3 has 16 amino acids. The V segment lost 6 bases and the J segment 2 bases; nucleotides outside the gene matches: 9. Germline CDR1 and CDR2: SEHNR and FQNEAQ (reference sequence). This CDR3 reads CASRPPSGANTDTQYF. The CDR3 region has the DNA TGTGCCAGCAGACCCCCTAGCGGGGCGAACACAGATACGCAGTATTTT.

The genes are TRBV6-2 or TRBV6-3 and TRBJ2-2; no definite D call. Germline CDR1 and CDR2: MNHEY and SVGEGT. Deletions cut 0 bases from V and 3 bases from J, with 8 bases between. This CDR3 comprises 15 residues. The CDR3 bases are TGTGCCAGCAGTTACTCGCTCCGGGACACCGGGGAGCTGTTTTTT. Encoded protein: CASSYSLRDTGELFF.

This CDR3 reads CASSPQGASYGYTF. The CDR3, as DNA: TGTGCCAGCAGCCCGCAGGGTGCTAGCTATGGCTACACCTTC. The chain employs TRBV14 and TRBJ1-2, with a possible D match to TRBD1 (5 bases). The ends were cut back, 4 bases at V and 4 bases at J, with 13 bases in the middle. The germline V gene encodes CDR1 SGHDN and CDR2 FVKESK. CDR3 length: 14 amino acids. The full variable domain, completed using reference TRBV14 and TRBJ1-2, is EAGVTQFPSHSVIEKGQTVTLRCDPISGHDNLYWYRRVMGKEIKFLLHFVKESKQDESGMPNNRFLAERTGGTYSTLKVQPAELEDSGVYFCASSPQGASYGYTFGSGTRLTVV.

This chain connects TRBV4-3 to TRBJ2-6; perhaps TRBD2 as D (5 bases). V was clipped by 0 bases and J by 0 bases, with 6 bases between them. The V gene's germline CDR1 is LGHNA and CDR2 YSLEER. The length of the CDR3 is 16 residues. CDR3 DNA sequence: TGCGCCAGCAGCCAAGAGGGGAGCTCTGGGGCCAACGTCCTGACTTTC. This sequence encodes CASSQEGSSGANVLTF.

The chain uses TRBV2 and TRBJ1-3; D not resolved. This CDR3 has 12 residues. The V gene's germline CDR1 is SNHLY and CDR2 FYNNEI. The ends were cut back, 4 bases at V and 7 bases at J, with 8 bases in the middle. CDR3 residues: CASSGLRNTIYF. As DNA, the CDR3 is TGTGCCAGCAGTGGCCTGCGGAACACCATATATTTT. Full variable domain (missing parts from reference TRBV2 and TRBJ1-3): EPEVTQTPSHQVTQMGQEVILRCVPISNHLYFYWYRQILGQKVEFLVSFYNNEISEKSEIFDDQFSVERPDGSNFTLKIRSTKLEDSAMYFCASSGLRNTIYFGEGSWLTVV.

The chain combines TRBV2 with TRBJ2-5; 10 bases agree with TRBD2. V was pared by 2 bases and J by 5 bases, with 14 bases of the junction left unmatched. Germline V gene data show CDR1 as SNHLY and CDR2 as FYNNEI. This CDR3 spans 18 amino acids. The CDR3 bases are TGTGCCAGCAGTGAAAGAGCGGGGGGGCTTCAGGTTTACGAGACCCAGTACTTC. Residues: CASSERAGGLQVYETQYF.

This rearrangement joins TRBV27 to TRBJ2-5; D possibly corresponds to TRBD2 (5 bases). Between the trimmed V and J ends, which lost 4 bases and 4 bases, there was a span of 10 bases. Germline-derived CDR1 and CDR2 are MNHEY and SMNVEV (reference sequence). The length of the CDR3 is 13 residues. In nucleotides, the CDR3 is TGTGCCAGCAGTTCCGCAGGAGGAGAGACCCAGTACTTC. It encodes CASSSAGGETQYF.

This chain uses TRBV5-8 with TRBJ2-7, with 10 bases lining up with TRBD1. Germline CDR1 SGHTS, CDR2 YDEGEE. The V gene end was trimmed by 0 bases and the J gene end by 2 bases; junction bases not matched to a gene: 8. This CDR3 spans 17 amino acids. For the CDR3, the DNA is TGTGCCAGCAGCTTGGTCGTGAGGGGGACAGGGGCCTACGAGCAGTACTTC. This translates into CASSLVVRGTGAYEQYF. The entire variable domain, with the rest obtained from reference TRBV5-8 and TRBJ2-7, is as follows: EAGVTQSPTHLIKTRGQQATLRCSPISGHTSVYWYQQALGLGLQFLLWYDEGEERNRGNFPPRFSGRQFPNYSSELNVNALELEDSALYLCASSLVVRGTGAYEQYFGPGTRLTVT.

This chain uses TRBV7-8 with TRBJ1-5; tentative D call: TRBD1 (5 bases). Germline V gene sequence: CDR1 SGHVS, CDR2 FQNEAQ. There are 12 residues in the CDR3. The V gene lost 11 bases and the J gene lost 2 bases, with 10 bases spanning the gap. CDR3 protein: CACGAGNQPQHF. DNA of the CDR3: TGTGCCTGCGGGGCTGGCAATCAGCCCCAGCATTTT.

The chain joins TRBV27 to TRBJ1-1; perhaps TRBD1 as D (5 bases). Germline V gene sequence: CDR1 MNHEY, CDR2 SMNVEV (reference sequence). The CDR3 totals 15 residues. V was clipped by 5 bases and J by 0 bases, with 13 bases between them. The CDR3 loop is CASSLYRTMNTEAFF. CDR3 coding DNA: TGTGCCAGCAGTCTTTACAGGACCATGAACACTGAAGCTTTCTTT.

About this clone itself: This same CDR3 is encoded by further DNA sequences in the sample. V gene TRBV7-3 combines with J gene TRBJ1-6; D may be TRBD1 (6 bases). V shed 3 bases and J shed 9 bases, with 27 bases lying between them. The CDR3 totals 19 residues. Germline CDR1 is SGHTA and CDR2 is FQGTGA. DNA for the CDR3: TGTGCCAGCAGCTTGGGGGGGGCCGGGACACCCAGTGCCGCTTCACCCCTCCACTTT. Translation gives CASSLGGAGTPSAASPLHF. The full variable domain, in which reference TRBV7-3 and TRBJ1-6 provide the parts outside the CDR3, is GAGVSQTPSNKVTEKGKYVELRCDPISGHTALYWYRQSLGQGPEFLIYFQGTGAADDSGLPNDRFFAVRPEGSVSTLKIQRTERGDSAVYLCASSLGGAGTPSAASPLHFGNGTRLTVT.

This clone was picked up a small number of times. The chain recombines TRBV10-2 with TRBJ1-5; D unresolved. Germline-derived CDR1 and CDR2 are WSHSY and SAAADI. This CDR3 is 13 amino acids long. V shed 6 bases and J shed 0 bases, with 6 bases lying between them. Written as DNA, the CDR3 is TGCGCCAGCAGCCGCGGTAGCAATCAGCCCCAGCATTTT. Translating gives CASSRGSNQPQHF.

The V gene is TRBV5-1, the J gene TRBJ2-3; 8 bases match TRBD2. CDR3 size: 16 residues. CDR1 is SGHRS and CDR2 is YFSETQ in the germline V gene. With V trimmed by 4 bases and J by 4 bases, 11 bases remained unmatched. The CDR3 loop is CASSGTGGPPADTQYF. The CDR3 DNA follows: TGCGCCAGCAGCGGGACGGGGGGGCCTCCGGCAGATACGCAGTATTTT.

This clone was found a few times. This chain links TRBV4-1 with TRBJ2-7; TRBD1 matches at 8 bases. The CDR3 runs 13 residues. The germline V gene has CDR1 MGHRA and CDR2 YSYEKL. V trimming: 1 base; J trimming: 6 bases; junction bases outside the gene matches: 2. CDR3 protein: CASSQAGGGEQYF. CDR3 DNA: TGCGCCAGCAGCCAAGCAGGGGGCGGCGAGCAGTACTTC.

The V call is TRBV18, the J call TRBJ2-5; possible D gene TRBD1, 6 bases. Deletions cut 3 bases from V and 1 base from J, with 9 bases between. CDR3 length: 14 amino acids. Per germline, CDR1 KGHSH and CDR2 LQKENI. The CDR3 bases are TGTGCCAGCTCACCCGGGACAACCCAAGAGACCCAGTACTTC. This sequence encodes CASSPGTTQETQYF. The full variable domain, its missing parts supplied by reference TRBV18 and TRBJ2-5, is NAGVMQNPRHLVRRRGQEARLRCSPMKGHSHVYWYRQLPEEGLKFMVYLQKENIIDESGMPKERFSAEFPKEGPSILRIQQVVRGDSAAYFCASSPGTTQETQYFGPGTRLLVL.

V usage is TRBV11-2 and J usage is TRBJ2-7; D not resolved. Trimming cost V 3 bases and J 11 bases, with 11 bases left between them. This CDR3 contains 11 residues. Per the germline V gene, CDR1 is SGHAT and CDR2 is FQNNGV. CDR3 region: CASSFGFQEYF. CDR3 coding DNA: TGTGCCAGCAGCTTTGGGTTTCAGGAGTACTTC.

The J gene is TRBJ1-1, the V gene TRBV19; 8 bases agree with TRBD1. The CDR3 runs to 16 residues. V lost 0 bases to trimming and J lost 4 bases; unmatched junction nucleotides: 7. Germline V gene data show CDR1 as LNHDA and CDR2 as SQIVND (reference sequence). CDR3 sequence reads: CASSIDQGAPITEAFF. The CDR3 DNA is TGTGCCAGTAGTATAGACCAGGGGGCGCCGATCACTGAAGCTTTCTTT.

The CDR3 is CASSQVQNTEAFF. Here the CDR3 DNA reads TGTGCCAGCAGCCAGGTACAGAACACTGAAGCTTTCTTT. J is TRBJ1-1 and V is TRBV14, with D unclear. Looked up from germline, CDR1 is SGHDN and CDR2 is FVKESK. CDR3 length: 13 amino acids. Trimming stripped 3 bases from V and 1 base from J, with 6 bases between. Based on the CDR3 plus reference TRBV14 and TRBJ1-1, the full variable domain is EAGVTQFPSHSVIEKGQTVTLRCDPISGHDNLYWYRRVMGKEIKFLLHFVKESKQDESGMPNNRFLAERTGGTYSTLKVQPAELEDSGVYFCASSQVQNTEAFFGQGTRLTVV.

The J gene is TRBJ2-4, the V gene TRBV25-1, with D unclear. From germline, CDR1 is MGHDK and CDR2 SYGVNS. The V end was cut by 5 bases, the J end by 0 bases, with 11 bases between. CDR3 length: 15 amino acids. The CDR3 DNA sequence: TGTGCCAGCAGTAAAGGAACAGAAGCCAAAAACATTCAGTACTTC. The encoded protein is CASSKGTEAKNIQYF.

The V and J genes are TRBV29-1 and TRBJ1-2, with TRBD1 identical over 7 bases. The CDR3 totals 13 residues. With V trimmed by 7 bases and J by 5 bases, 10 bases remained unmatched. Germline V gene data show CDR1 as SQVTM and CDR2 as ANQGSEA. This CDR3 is CSGSTGTAYGYTF. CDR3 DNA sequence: TGCAGCGGCTCCACCGGGACAGCATATGGCTACACCTTC.

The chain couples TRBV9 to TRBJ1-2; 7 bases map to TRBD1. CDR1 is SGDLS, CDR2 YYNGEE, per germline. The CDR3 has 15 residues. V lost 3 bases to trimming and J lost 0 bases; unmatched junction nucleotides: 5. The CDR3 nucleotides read TGTGCCAGCAGCGCCGGGACAGAATCTAACTATGGCTACACCTTC. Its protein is CASSAGTESNYGYTF.

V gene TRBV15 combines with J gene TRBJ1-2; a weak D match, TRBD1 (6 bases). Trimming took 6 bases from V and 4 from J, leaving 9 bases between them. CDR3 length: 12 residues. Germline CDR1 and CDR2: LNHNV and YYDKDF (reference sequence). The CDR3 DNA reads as TGTGCCACCAGTGGGGGCCTCTATGGCTACACCTTC. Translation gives CATSGGLYGYTF.

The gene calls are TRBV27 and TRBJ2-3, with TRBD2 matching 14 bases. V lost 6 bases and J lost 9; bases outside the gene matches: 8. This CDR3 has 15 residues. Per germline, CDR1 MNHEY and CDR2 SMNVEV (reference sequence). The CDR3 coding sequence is TGTGCCAGCAGCCCCGGGACTAGCGGGGGCTCGACGCAGTATTTT. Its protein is CASSPGTSGGSTQYF.

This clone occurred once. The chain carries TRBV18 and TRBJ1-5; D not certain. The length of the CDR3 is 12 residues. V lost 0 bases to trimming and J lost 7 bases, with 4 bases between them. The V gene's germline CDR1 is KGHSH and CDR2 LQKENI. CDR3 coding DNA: TGTGCCAGCTCACCACCTGGCCAGCCCCAGCATTTT. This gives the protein CASSPPGQPQHF.

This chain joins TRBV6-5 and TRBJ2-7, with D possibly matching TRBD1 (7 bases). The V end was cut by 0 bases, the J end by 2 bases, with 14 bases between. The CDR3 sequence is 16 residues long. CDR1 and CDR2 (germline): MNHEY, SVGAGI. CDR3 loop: CASSYSSRGVAYEQYF. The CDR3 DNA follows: TGTGCCAGCAGTTACTCATCCAGGGGGGTGGCCTACGAGCAGTACTTC.